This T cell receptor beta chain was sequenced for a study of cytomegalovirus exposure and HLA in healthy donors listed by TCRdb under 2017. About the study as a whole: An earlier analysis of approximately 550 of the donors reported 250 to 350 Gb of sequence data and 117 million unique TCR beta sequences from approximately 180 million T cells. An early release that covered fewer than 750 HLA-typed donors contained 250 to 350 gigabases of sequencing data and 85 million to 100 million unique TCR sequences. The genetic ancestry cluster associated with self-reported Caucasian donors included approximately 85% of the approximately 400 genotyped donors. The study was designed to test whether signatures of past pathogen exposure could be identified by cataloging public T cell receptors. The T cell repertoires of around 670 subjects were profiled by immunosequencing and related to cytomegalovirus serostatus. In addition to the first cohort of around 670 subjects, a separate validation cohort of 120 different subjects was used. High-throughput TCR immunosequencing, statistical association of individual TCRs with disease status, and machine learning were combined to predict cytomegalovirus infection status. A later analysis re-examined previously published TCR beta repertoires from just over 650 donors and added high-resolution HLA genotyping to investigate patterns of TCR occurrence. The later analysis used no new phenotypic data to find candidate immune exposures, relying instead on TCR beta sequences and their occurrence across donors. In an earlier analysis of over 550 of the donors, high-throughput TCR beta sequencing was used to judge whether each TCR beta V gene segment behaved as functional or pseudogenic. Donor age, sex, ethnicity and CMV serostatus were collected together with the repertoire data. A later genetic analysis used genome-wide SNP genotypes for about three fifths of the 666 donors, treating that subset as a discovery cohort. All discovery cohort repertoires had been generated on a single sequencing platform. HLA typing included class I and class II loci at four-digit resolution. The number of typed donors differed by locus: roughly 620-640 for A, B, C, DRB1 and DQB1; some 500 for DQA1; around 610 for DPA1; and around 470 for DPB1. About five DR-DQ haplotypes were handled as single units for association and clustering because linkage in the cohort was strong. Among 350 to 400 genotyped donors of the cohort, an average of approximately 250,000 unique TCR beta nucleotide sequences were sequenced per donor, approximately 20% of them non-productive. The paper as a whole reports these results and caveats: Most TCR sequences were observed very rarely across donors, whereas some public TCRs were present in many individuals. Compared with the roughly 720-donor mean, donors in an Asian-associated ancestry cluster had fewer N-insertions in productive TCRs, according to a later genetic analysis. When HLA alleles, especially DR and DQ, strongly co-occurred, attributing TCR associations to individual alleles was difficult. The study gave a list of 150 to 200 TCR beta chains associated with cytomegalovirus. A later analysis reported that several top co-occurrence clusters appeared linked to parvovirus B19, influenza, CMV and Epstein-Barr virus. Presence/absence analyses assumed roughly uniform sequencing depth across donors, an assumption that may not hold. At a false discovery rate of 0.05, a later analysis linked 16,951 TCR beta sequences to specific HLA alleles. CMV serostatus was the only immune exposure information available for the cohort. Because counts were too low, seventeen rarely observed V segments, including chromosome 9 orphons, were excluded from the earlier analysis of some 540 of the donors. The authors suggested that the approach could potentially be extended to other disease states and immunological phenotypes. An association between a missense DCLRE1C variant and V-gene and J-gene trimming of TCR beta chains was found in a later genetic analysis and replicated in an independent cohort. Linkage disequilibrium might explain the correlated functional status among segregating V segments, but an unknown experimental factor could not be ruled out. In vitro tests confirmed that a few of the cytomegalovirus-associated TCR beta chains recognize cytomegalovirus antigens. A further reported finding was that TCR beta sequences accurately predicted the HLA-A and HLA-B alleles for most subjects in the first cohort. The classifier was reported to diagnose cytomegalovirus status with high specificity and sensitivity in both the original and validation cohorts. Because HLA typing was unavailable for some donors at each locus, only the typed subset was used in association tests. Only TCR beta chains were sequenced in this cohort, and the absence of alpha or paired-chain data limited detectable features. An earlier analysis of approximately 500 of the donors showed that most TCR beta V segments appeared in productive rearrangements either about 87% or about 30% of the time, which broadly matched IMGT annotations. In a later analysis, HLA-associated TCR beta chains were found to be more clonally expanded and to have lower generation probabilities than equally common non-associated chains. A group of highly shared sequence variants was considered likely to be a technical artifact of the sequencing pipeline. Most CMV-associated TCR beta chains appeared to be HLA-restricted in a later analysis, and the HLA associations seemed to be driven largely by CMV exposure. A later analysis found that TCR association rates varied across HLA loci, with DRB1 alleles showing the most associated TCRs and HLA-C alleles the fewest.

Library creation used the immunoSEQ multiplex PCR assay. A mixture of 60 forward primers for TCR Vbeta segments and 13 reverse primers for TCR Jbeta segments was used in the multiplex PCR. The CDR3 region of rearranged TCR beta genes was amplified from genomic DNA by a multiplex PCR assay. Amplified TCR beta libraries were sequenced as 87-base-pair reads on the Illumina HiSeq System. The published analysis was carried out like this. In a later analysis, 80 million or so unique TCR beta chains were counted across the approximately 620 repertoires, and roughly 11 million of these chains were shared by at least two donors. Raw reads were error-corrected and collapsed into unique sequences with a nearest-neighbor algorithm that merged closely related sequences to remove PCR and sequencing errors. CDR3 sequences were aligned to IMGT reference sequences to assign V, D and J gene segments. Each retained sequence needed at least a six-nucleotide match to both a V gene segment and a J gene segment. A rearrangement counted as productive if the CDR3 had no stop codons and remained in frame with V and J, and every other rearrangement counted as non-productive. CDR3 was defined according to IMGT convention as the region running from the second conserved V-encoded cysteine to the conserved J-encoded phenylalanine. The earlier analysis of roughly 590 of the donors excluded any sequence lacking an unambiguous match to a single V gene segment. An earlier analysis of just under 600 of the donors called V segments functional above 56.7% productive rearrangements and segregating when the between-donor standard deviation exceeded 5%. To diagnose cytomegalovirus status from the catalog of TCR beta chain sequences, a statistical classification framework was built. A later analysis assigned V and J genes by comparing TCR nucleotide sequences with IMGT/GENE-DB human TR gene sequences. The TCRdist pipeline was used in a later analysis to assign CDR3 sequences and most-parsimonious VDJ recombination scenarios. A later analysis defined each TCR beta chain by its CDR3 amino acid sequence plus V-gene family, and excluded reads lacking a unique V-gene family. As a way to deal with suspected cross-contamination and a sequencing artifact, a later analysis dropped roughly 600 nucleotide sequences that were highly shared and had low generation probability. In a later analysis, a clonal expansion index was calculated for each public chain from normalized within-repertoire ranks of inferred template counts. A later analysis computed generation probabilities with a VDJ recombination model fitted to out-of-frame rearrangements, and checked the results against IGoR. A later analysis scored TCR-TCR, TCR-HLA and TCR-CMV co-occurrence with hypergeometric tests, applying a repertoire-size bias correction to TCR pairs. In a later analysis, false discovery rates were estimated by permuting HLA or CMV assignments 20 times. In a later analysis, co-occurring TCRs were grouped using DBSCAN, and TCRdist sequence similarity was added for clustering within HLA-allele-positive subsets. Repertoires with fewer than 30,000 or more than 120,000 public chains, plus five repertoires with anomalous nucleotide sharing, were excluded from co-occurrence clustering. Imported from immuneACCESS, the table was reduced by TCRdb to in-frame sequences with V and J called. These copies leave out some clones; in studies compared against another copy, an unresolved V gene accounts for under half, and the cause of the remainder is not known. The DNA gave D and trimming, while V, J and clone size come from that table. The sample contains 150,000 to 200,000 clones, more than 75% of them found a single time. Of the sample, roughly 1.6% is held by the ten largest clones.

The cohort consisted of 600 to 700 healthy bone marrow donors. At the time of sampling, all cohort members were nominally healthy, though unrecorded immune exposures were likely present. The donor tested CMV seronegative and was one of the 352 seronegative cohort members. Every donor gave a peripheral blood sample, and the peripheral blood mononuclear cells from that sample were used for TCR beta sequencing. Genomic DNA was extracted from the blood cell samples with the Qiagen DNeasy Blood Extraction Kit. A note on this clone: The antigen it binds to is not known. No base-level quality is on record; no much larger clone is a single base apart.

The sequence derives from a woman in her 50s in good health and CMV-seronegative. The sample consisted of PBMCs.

Here the CDR3 is given as CASRSRDRSDQPQHF. The DNA reads as follows: TGTGCCAGCAGGTCCCGGGACAGGTCGGACCAGCCCCAGCATTTT. The rearranged segments are TRBV28 and TRBJ1-5; 8 bases in the junction line up with TRBD1. Trimming removed 6 bases from V and 7 bases from J; the gene matches leave 11 bases unexplained. In the germline V gene, CDR1 corresponds to MDHEN and CDR2 to SYDVKM. Reading from cysteine to phenylalanine, the CDR3 counts 15 amino acids. Here the CDR3 DNA is all that survives: 45 bases in frame from base 1.